This TCR beta chain was sequenced for a study of blood T cell repertoires in COVID-19. Study overall: T cells, B-cell-depleted T cells, or PBMCs supplied cDNA or gDNA.

The V and J ends lost 3 bases and 4 bases respectively, with 7 bases between them. The germline V gene encodes CDR1 LGHDT and CDR2 YNNKEL (reference sequence). The CDR3 spans 13 residues. Original methodology: Quantification of nucleated cells was approximated via reference gene primer amplification. Clones were read by immunoSEQ multiplex PCR, and TCRdb kept only the in-frame ones, dropping some. V, J and clone size are those of that table, while D and trimming were read from the DNA. The sample carries approximately 110,000 clones, about 75% recorded once. The source of this sequence is a woman aged 70-85 years with acute or convalescent COVID-19. Sample: peripheral blood. The chain uses TRBV3-1 (or the pseudogene TRBV3-2) and TRBJ1-5; D unclear. CDR3 loop: CASSQRLNQPQHF. The CDR3 region has the DNA TGTGCCAGCAGCCAGCGTTTAAATCAGCCCCAGCATTTT.